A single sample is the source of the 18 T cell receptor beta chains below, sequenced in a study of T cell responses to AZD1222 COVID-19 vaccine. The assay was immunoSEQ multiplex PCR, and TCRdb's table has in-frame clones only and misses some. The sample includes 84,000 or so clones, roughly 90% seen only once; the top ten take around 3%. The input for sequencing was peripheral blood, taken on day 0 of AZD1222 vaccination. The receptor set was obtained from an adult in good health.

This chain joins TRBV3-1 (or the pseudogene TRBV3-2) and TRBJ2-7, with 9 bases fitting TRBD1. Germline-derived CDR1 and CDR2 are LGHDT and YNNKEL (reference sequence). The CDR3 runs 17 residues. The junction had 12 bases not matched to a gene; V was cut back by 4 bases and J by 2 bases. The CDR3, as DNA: TGTGCCAGCAGCCTCACCCCCGGGACAGGGCATCCCTACGAGCAGTACTTC. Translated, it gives CASSLTPGTGHPYEQYF.

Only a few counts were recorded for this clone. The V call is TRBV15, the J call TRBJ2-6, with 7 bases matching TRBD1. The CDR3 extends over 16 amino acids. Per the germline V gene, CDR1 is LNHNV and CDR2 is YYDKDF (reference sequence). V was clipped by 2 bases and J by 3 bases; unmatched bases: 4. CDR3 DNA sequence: TGTGCCACCAGCAGACCCCGGACAGGTGGGGCCAACGTCCTGACTTTC. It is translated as CATSRPRTGGANVLTF. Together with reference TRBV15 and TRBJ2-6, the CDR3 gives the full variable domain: DAMVIQNPRYQVTQFGKPVTLSCSQTLNHNVMYWYQQKSSQAPKLLFHYYDKDFNNEADTPDNFQSRRPNTSFCFLDIRSPGLGDTAMYLCATSRPRTGGANVLTFGAGSRLTVL.

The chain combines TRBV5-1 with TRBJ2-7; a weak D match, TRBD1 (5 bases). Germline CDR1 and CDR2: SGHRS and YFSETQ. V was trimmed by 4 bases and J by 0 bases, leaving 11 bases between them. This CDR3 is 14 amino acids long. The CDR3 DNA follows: TGCGCCAGCAGCCCCGACAGAAACTCCTACGAGCAGTACTTC. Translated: CASSPDRNSYEQYF.

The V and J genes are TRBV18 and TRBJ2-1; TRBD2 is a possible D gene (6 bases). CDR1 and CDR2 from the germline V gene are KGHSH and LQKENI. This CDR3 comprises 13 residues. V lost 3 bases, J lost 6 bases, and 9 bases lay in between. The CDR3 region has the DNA TGTGCCAGCTCACCTGGGGGGTCCAATGAGCAGTTCTTC. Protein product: CASSPGGSNEQFF.

CDR3 protein: CASSPPSYEQYF. The CDR3 coding sequence is TGCGCCAGCAGCCCTCCCTCCTACGAGCAGTACTTC. The V and J genes are TRBV10-2 and TRBJ2-7; no clear D. Per the germline V gene, CDR1 is WSHSY and CDR2 is SAAADI. The CDR3 runs to 12 residues. Trimming removed 6 bases at V and 0 bases at J, with 6 bases between.

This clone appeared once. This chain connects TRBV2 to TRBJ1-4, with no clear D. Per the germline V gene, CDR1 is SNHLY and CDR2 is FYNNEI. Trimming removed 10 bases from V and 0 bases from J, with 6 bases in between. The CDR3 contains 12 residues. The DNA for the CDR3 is TGTGCCACCTCACCAACTAATGAAAAACTGTTTTTT. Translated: CATSPTNEKLFF. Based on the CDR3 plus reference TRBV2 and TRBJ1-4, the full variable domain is EPEVTQTPSHQVTQMGQEVILRCVPISNHLYFYWYRQILGQKVEFLVSFYNNEISEKSEIFDDQFSVERPDGSNFTLKIRSTKLEDSAMYFCATSPTNEKLFFGSGTQLSVL.

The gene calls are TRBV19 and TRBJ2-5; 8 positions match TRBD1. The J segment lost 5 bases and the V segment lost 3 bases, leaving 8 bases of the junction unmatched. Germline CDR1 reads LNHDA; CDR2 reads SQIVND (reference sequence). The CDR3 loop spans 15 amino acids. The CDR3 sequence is CASSIQGATKETQYF. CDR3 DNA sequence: TGTGCCAGTAGTATCCAGGGGGCCACCAAGGAGACCCAGTACTTC.

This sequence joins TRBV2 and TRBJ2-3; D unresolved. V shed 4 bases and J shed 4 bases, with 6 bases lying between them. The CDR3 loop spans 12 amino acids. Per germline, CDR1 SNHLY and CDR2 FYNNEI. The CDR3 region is CASSVQADTQYF. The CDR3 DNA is TGTGCCAGCAGTGTGCAGGCAGATACGCAGTATTTT. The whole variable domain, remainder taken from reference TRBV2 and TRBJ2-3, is EPEVTQTPSHQVTQMGQEVILRCVPISNHLYFYWYRQILGQKVEFLVSFYNNEISEKSEIFDDQFSVERPDGSNFTLKIRSTKLEDSAMYFCASSVQADTQYFGPGTRLTVL.

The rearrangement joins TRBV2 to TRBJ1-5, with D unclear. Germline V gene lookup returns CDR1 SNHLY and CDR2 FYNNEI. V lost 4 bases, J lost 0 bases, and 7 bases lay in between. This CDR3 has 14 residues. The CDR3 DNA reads TGTGCCAGCAGTGTAGATTATAGCAATCAGCCCCAGCATTTT. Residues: CASSVDYSNQPQHF.

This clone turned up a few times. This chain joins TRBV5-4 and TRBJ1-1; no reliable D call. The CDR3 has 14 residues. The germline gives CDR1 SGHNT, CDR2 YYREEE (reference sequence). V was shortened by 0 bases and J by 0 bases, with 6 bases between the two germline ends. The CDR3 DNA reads TGTGCCAGCAGCTTGGAGGCCATGAACACTGAAGCTTTCTTT. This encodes CASSLEAMNTEAFF.

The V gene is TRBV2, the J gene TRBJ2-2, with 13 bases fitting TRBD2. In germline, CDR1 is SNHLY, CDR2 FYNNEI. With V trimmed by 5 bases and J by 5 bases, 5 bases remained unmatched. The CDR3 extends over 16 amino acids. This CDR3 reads CASSTSGRAGTGELFF. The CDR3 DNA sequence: TGTGCCAGCAGTACTAGCGGGAGGGCGGGGACCGGGGAGCTGTTTTTT.

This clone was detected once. This CDR3 is CASSRPGGPDTGELFF. The CDR3 nucleotides are TGTGCCAGTAGCCGCCCGGGGGGCCCTGACACCGGGGAGCTGTTTTTT. The chain combines TRBV19 with TRBJ2-2, with a possible D match to TRBD2 (7 bases). CDR3 length: 16 amino acids. V was cut by 6 bases and J by 3 bases, with 17 bases left in between. Germline CDR1 reads LNHDA; CDR2 reads SQIVND (reference sequence).

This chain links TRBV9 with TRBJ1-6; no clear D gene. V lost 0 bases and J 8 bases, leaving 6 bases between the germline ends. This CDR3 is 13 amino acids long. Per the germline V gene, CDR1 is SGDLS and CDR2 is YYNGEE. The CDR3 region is CASSVGADSPLHF. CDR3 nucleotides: TGTGCCAGCAGCGTAGGGGCTGATTCACCCCTCCACTTT.

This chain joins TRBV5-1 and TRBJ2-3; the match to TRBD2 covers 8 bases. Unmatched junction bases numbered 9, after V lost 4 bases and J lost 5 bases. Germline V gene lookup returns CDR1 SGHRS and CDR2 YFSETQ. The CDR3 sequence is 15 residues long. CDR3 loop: CASSRGDGRGDTQYF. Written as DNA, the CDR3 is TGCGCCAGCAGCAGAGGGGACGGGAGGGGAGATACGCAGTATTTT.

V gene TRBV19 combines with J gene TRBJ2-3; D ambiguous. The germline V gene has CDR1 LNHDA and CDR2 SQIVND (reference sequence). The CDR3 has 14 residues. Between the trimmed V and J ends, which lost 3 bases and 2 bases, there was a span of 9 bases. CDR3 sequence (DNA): TGTGCCAGTAGTATGGCCAGATTCACAGATACGCAGTATTTT. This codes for CASSMARFTDTQYF.

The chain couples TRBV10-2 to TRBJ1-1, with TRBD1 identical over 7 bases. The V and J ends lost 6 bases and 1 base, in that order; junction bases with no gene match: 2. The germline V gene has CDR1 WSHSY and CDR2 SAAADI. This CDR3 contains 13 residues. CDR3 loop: CASRGTANTEAFF. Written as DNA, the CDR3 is TGCGCCAGCAGGGGGACAGCGAACACTGAAGCTTTCTTT.

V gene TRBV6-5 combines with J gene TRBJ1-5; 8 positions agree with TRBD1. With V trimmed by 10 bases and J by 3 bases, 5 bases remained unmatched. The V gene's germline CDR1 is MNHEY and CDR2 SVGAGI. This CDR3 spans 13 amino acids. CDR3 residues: CATKTGDNQPQHF. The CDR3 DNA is TGTGCCACCAAGACAGGGGACAATCAGCCCCAGCATTTT.

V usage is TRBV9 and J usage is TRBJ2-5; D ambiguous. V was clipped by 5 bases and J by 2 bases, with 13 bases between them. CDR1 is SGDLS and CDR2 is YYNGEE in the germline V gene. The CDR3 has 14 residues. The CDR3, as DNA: TGTGCCAGCAGTACAGAGGCAATTCAAGAGACCCAGTACTTC. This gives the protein CASSTEAIQETQYF.